This T cell receptor beta chain stems from a study of blood T cell repertoires in COVID-19. Trimming cost V 3 bases and J 3 bases; bases outside gene matches: 6. The CDR3 totals 15 residues. Germline V CDR1 and CDR2: SGHTS, YDEGEE. How the authors handled the data: Reference gene primer amplification in the assay estimated nucleated cell counts. Produced via immunoSEQ multiplex PCR; TCRdb's table is partial and in-frame only. Clone size and V and J calls were adopted from that table, with D and trimming inferred from the DNA. The repertoire consists of around 430,000 clones, with around nine tenths occurring once and the leading ten covering approximately 9.3%.

The TCR was taken from a woman aged 45 to 65 who had recovered from COVID-19. The material sequenced was PBMCs or T cells enriched from blood (not recorded which). The V and J genes are TRBV5-8 and TRBJ2-5; 9 positions match TRBD2. CDR3 nucleotide sequence: TGTGCCAGCAGCTCTCCCCTAGCGGGGAAAGAGACCCAGTACTTC. Translation gives CASSSPLAGKETQYF.